These T cell receptor beta chains were read from a single sample in a study of blood T cell repertoires in COVID-19. Produced via immunoSEQ multiplex PCR; TCRdb's table is partial and in-frame only. The data hold about 200,000 clones, with 75% to 85% observed a single time. The source material was peripheral blood. The receptor set was obtained from a human donor in a cohort sampled during active COVID-19. Each CDR3 is given with its conserved first and last residue. Fields, in order: clone size, V gene, J gene, D gene, CDR3 protein, CDR3 DNA. A D gene is named only where the DNA matches it firmly. Clone size is stated in some rows and not others, as once, few, many or a class when expanded.

NA	TRBV28	TRBJ1-6	NA	CASSYQTASSYNSPLHF	TGTGCCAGCAGTTATCAGACAGCCAGCTCCTATAATTCACCCCTCCACTTT
NA	TRBV3-1/TRBV3-2	TRBJ1-2	TRBD1	CASSLRQGAGYTF	TGTGCCAGCAGCCTTAGACAGGGGGCTGGCTACACCTTC
NA	TRBV4-1	TRBJ1-4	NA	CASSLTREKLFF	TGCGCCAGCAGCCTCACACGTGAAAAACTGTTTTTT
NA	TRBV3-1/TRBV3-2	TRBJ2-1	NA	CASSQDRQARGQFF	TGTGCCAGCAGCCAAGATCGTCAGGCCAGGGGGCAGTTCTTC
few	TRBV10-3	TRBJ1-6	NA	CAISEPGERTLNSPLHF	TGTGCCATCAGTGAGCCGGGGGAAAGGACCCTTAATTCACCCCTCCACTTT
NA	TRBV12-5	TRBJ1-2	NA	CASGLADRGRVTF	TGTGCTAGTGGTTTGGCGGATCGGGGGAGAGTTACCTTC
NA	TRBV28	TRBJ2-7	TRBD1	CASKGTGRSEQYF	TGTGCCAGCAAAGGGACAGGGCGGAGCGAGCAGTACTTC
NA	TRBV19	TRBJ2-1	NA	CASSILGRGEQFF	TGTGCCAGTAGTATTCTCGGACGGGGTGAGCAGTTCTTC
NA	TRBV7-9	TRBJ2-7	NA	CASSLVGGNEQYF	TGTGCCAGCAGCTTAGTCGGCGGCAACGAGCAGTACTTC
NA	TRBV7-9	TRBJ1-4	NA	CASSFYFATNEKLFF	TGTGCCAGCAGCTTTTATTTTGCAACTAATGAAAAACTGTTTTTT
NA	TRBV29-1	TRBJ1-1	TRBD1	CSVKLGGWNTEAFF	TGCAGCGTCAAACTAGGGGGCTGGAACACTGAAGCTTTCTTT
NA	TRBV7-9	TRBJ2-3	NA	CASSRQTGTPSTDTQYF	TGTGCCAGCAGCAGACAAACCGGGACTCCTAGCACAGATACGCAGTATTTT
NA	TRBV5-1	TRBJ1-3	NA	CASSQDWSSGNTIYF	TGCGCCAGCAGCCAGGACTGGAGCTCTGGAAACACCATATATTTT
few	TRBV2	TRBJ1-5	NA	CASRYAHSNQPQHF	TGTGCCAGCAGGTACGCACATAGCAATCAGCCCCAGCATTTT
NA	TRBV27	TRBJ1-6	NA	CASSSVGQPHLGSPLHF	TGTGCCAGCAGTTCCGTTGGACAGCCTCATTTAGGGTCACCCCTCCACTTT
NA	TRBV21-1	TRBJ1-5	NA	CASGRDRSQPQHF	TGTGCCAGCGGCCGGGACAGATCTCAGCCCCAGCATTTT
NA	TRBV7-2	TRBJ1-2	NA	CASSIQTADRGYTF	TGTGCCAGCAGCATACAAACAGCAGACCGGGGCTACACCTTC
NA	TRBV19	TRBJ2-1	NA	CASSTLYNEQFF	TGTGCCAGTAGTACCCTTTACAATGAGCAGTTCTTC
NA	TRBV11-2	TRBJ2-7	TRBD1	CASSPGPGQAYEQYF	TGTGCCAGCAGCCCCGGACCGGGACAGGCCTACGAGCAGTACTTC
once	TRBV19	TRBJ1-2	TRBD1	CASSPGQLFNYGYTF	TGTGCCAGTAGCCCGGGACAGTTATTTAACTATGGCTACACCTTC
NA	TRBV7-8	TRBJ2-7	TRBD1	CASSLKTGTGRYEQYF	TGTGCCAGCAGCTTGAAAACCGGGACAGGGAGGTACGAGCAGTACTTC
NA	TRBV2	TRBJ2-7	TRBD2	CASSTLLAGGSSYEQYF	TGTGCCAGCAGTACCCTACTAGCGGGAGGAAGCTCCTACGAGCAGTACTTC
once	TRBV6-5	TRBJ2-1	TRBD1	CASSHQGASYNEQFF	TGTGCCAGCAGCCATCAGGGGGCATCCTACAATGAGCAGTTCTTC
NA	TRBV10-1	TRBJ2-2	TRBD1	CASSDRDSQNTGELFF	TGCGCCAGCAGTGACCGGGACAGCCAGAACACCGGGGAGCTGTTTTTT
NA	TRBV3-1/TRBV3-2	TRBJ2-2	NA	CASSQLPYLEGIGELFF	TGTGCCAGCAGCCAACTCCCCTACCTGGAGGGGATCGGGGAGCTGTTTTTT
NA	TRBV27	TRBJ2-1	TRBD2	CASSMTSGGGRRTYNEQFF	TGTGCCAGCAGTATGACTAGCGGGGGGGGGCGGAGGACCTACAATGAGCAGTTCTTC
once	TRBV6-5	TRBJ2-2	NA	CASSPLKGSTGELFF	TGTGCCAGCAGCCCCCTGAAGGGGTCGACCGGGGAGCTGTTTTTT
NA	TRBV5-1	TRBJ2-5	NA	CASSLGAGQEETQYF	TGCGCCAGCAGCTTGGGTGCAGGGCAGGAGGAGACCCAGTACTTC
NA	TRBV6-4	TRBJ1-2	TRBD1	CASSDRTTGDLYGYTF	TGTGCCAGCAGTGACCGGACCACAGGGGACCTCTATGGCTACACCTTC
few	TRBV11-2	TRBJ2-1	NA	CASSLGYAVEQFF	TGTGCCAGCAGCTTAGGGTACGCGGTTGAGCAGTTCTTC
NA	TRBV12-3/TRBV12-4	TRBJ1-2	TRBD1	CASSWDSSWGYTF	TGTGCCAGCAGTTGGGACAGCTCTTGGGGCTACACCTTC
NA	TRBV27	TRBJ2-7	NA	CASSLFAGTPYEQYF	TGTGCCAGCAGTTTATTTGCGGGCACCCCCTACGAGCAGTACTTC
once	TRBV25-1	TRBJ1-6	TRBD1	CASSELTGTGVGNSPLHF	TGTGCCAGCAGTGAGCTAACCGGGACAGGGGTAGGGAATTCACCCCTCCACTTT
NA	TRBV7-9	TRBJ2-2	TRBD1	CASSSGTVGELFF	TGTGCCAGCAGCTCAGGGACAGTAGGGGAGCTGTTTTTT
few	TRBV19	TRBJ2-3	NA	CASSVSGLTDTQYF	TGTGCCAGTAGTGTGTCGGGATTGACAGATACGCAGTATTTT
NA	TRBV11-2	TRBJ2-6	TRBD2	CASSSAGGHSGANVLTF	TGTGCCAGCAGCTCCGCGGGGGGTCACTCTGGGGCCAACGTCCTGACTTTC
NA	TRBV28	TRBJ2-7	TRBD2	CASSLTASGSEQYF	TGTGCCAGCAGTTTAACGGCTAGCGGGAGTGAGCAGTACTTC
NA	TRBV13	TRBJ1-4	NA	CASSATGIGNEKLFF	TGTGCCAGCAGCGCCACAGGGATTGGTAATGAAAAACTGTTTTTT
NA	TRBV19	TRBJ2-7	NA	CASSIAQGAYEQYF	TGTGCCAGTAGTATAGCACAGGGTGCCTACGAGCAGTACTTC
NA	TRBV5-1	TRBJ2-5	NA	CASSLDWSGTQYF	TGCGCCAGCAGCTTGGACTGGTCGGGGACCCAGTACTTC
once	TRBV18	TRBJ1-3	NA	CASSSRDTISGNTIYF	TGTGCCAGCTCAAGCCGGGACACCATCTCTGGAAACACCATATATTTT
few	TRBV29-1	TRBJ2-7	NA	CSVELTRYPRRQYEQYF	TGCAGCGTTGAGTTAACCCGCTACCCCCGGAGGCAGTACGAGCAGTACTTC
NA	TRBV9	TRBJ2-5	TRBD1	CASSSRQGNGETQYF	TGTGCCAGCAGCTCCCGACAGGGGAATGGCGAGACCCAGTACTTC
NA	TRBV6-5	TRBJ2-6	TRBD1	CASMQGASGANVLTF	TGTGCCAGCATGCAGGGGGCTTCTGGGGCCAACGTCCTGACTTTC
NA	TRBV28	TRBJ2-5	TRBD2	CASSSNQLAGAKETQYF	TGTGCCAGCAGTTCCAATCAGCTAGCGGGAGCTAAAGAGACCCAGTACTTC
NA	TRBV30	TRBJ2-1	TRBD1	CAWRGQGWNEQFF	TGTGCCTGGAGAGGACAGGGGTGGAATGAGCAGTTCTTC
NA	TRBV25-1	TRBJ1-5	NA	CASSPRGSRNQPQHF	TGTGCCAGCAGTCCCAGGGGAAGTAGGAATCAGCCCCAGCATTTT
NA	TRBV18	TRBJ2-2	NA	CASSLRTDTGELFF	TGTGCCAGCTCACTTCGGACAGACACCGGGGAGCTGTTTTTT
few	TRBV7-9	TRBJ2-7	TRBD2	CASSLVGGLAGINEQYF	TGTGCCAGCAGCTTAGTCGGGGGACTAGCGGGAATAAACGAGCAGTACTTC
NA	TRBV19	TRBJ2-5	NA	CASRRSTGFQETQYF	TGTGCCAGTCGACGCAGTACAGGTTTCCAAGAGACCCAGTACTTC
NA	TRBV30	TRBJ2-7	NA	CAWSVGGYEQYF	TGTGCCTGGAGTGTTGGAGGGTACGAGCAGTACTTC
NA	TRBV18	TRBJ2-4	NA	CASSPPGSVAKNIQYF	TGTGCCAGCTCACCACCGGGTAGCGTAGCCAAAAACATTCAGTACTTC
NA	TRBV5-8	TRBJ2-5	TRBD1	CASSLPFRQGPEETQYF	TGTGCCAGCAGCCTCCCTTTCCGACAGGGGCCAGAAGAGACCCAGTACTTC
NA	TRBV30	TRBJ1-4	NA	CAWSVQGRVKDEKLFF	TGTGCCTGGAGTGTCCAGGGAAGGGTGAAAGATGAAAAACTGTTTTTT
NA	TRBV5-4	TRBJ2-2	TRBD1	CASSGDRGRVGELFF	TGTGCCAGCAGCGGGGACAGGGGGCGGGTCGGGGAGCTGTTTTTT